Shown below are 32 T cell receptor beta chains from a single sample sequenced in a study of patients and donors after allogeneic stem cell transplantation. In TCRdb, the RT-PCR reads were re-called with MiXCR into one record per CDR3 protein. The sample has 200,000 to 250,000 distinct CDR3 sequences; 12% to 15% are singletons. The material sequenced was blood, either unsorted or a sorted T cell fraction (not recorded which). These TCRs come from a human donor who was either an allogeneic HSCT recipient or a stem cell or donor lymphocyte infusion donor (not recorded which). It is not recorded whose cells these are; they may come from a transplant donor.

This clonotype was observed at least ten times. This chain uses TRBV6-5 with TRBJ1-1; the D is unclear. Germline V CDR1 and CDR2: MNHEY, SVGAGI. The CDR3 covers 16 residues. Deletions cut 0 bases from V and 0 bases from J, with 11 bases between. CDR3 loop: CASSYSLAVMNTEAFF. CDR3 coding DNA: TGTGCCAGCAGTTACTCGCTGGCAGTCATGAACACTGAAGCTTTCTTT.

In its sample, this clonotype was seen a few times. V and J are TRBV12-5 and TRBJ2-2, with D unclear. Germline values: CDR1 LGHNT, CDR2 FRNRAP. The CDR3 runs 15 residues. The V and J ends lost 1 base and 9 bases respectively, with 15 bases between them. This CDR3 is CASGLGVTVPRELFF. CDR3 coding DNA: TGTGCTAGTGGTTTGGGAGTCACAGTCCCCAGGGAGCTGTTTTTT.

The rearrangement links TRBV11-2 to TRBJ2-7; TRBD1 or TRBD2 may be the D gene (5 bases each). Germline CDR1 reads SGHAT; CDR2 reads FQNNGV. CDR3 size: 14 residues. The ends were cut back, 1 base at V and 3 bases at J, with 10 bases in the middle. CDR3 DNA: TGTGCCAGCAGCTTAGTTGGGGGTGACTACGAGCAGTACTTC. As protein: CASSLVGGDYEQYF.

The CDR3, as DNA: TGTGCCTGGACTCTGACAGGGGGCGCGCAGTTCTTC. It is translated as CAWTLTGGAQFF. The chain is built from TRBV30 and TRBJ2-1; TRBD1 matches at 10 bases. CDR3 length: 12 amino acids. The trim removed 4 bases at V and 12 bases at J, leaving 6 bases unmatched. Germline V CDR1 and CDR2: GTSNPN, SVGIG (reference sequence). Full variable domain (rest looked up from reference TRBV30 and TRBJ2-1): SQTIHQWPATLVQPVGSPLSLECTVEGTSNPNLYWYRQAAGRGLQLLFYSVGIGQISSEVPQNLSASRPQDRQFILSSKKLLLSDSGFYLCAWTLTGGAQFFGPGTRLTVL.

This clonotype has only a few counts. The chain uses TRBV6-1 and TRBJ1-3; 9 nucleotides align to TRBD1. Germline V lookup: CDR1 MNHNS, CDR2 SASEGT. V lost 6 bases, J lost 4 bases, and 10 bases stayed unmatched. The CDR3 loop spans 16 amino acids. CDR3 nucleotides: TGTGCCAGCAGCCGCTCTGGCGACAGGGGGGGAAACACCATATATTTT. The encoded protein is CASSRSGDRGGNTIYF.

The rearrangement joins TRBV5-5 to TRBJ1-1; 9 nucleotides match TRBD1. The V and J ends lost 5 bases and 8 bases, in that order; junction bases with no gene match: 4. The germline CDR1 and CDR2 sequences are SGHKS and YYEKEE (reference sequence). There are 12 residues in the CDR3. The CDR3 bases are TGTGCCAGCAGTTGGACAGGGGTAGAAGCTTTCTTT. Residues: CASSWTGVEAFF.

This rearrangement joins TRBV5-6 to TRBJ2-3; the D gene is possibly TRBD2 (5 bases). Between the trimmed V and J ends, which lost 4 bases and 11 bases, there was a span of 17 bases. The CDR3 runs to 13 residues. Per germline, CDR1 SGHDT and CDR2 YYEEEE. The CDR3 DNA is TGTGCCAGCAGCCTCCCTAGGGTGCGGGTGCAGTATTTT. Its translation: CASSLPRVRVQYF.

The chain employs TRBV20-1 and TRBJ2-5, with D hard to call. The CDR3 contains 12 residues. Trimming left V 6 bases short and J 3 bases short, with 11 bases between. The V gene's germline CDR1 is DFQATT and CDR2 SNEGSKA (reference sequence). The CDR3 here is CSAQYRKETQYF. As DNA, the CDR3 is TGCAGTGCCCAGTATCGCAAAGAGACCCAGTACTTC.

There are many counts of this clonotype. The chain recombines TRBV27 with TRBJ2-3; 8 nucleotides match TRBD2. This CDR3 is 14 amino acids long. Looked up from germline, CDR1 is MNHEY and CDR2 is SMNVEV (reference sequence). Trimming cost V 5 bases and J 6 bases; bases outside gene matches: 7. CDR3 bases: TGTGCCAGCAGTCGGAAGCGGGAGTGGGATACGCAGTATTTT. Residues: CASSRKREWDTQYF.

J is TRBJ2-1 and V is TRBV7-2, with 9 bases identical to TRBD2. CDR3 length: 11 amino acids. The germline V gene encodes CDR1 SGHTA and CDR2 FQGNSA. Trimming at V came to 5 bases and at J to 15 bases, leaving 5 bases not matched to a gene. The CDR3 nucleotides are TGTGCCAGCAGCAAAAGGACTAGCGCGTTCTTC. Translated, it gives CASSKRTSAFF.

This clonotype was seen a few times. The gene calls are TRBV5-4 and TRBJ2-2; D is tentatively TRBD1 or TRBD2 (5 bases each). The CDR3 length is 15 residues. Germline assignment: CDR1 SGHNT and CDR2 YYREEE (reference sequence). V gave up 5 bases and J gave up 8 bases, with 19 bases separating them. CDR3: CASSLEWGTAGELFF. The CDR3 DNA reads as TGTGCCAGCAGTCTCGAGTGGGGGACGGCGGGGGAGCTGTTTTTT.

As DNA, the CDR3 is TGTGCCAGCAGTGAAGAAGGACAGCTCACTAACTATGGCTACACCTTC. Translating it yields CASSEEGQLTNYGYTF. This chain uses TRBV6-1 with TRBJ1-2; possibly TRBD1 for D (6 bases). Germline CDR1 reads MNHNS; CDR2 reads SASEGT. This CDR3 is built from 16 residues. The V end lost 1 base, the J end lost 0 bases, and 12 bases lay between the germline ends.

In its sample, this clonotype was seen a few times. CDR3 DNA: TGTGCCAGCAGTGAAAGGGGTTGGCAGGGGACCTCCTACGAGCAGTACTTC. Translated: CASSERGWQGTSYEQYF. The J gene is TRBJ2-7, the V gene TRBV6-1; TRBD1 might be the D (6 bases). Germline CDR1 MNHNS, CDR2 SASEGT. V was trimmed by 2 bases and J by 0 bases, leaving 17 bases between them. The CDR3 runs to 17 residues.

This clonotype has ten or more counts. This chain uses TRBV5-1 with TRBJ2-3; possible D gene TRBD2, 6 bases. The CDR3 consists of 17 residues. The V end lost 5 bases, the J end lost 0 bases, and 19 bases lay between the germline ends. CDR1 and CDR2 (germline): SGHRS, YFSETQ. The CDR3 spells CASSGVGLTSSTDTQYF. CDR3 sequence (DNA): TGCGCCAGCAGTGGGGTGGGACTTACCTCTAGCACAGATACGCAGTATTTT.

This clonotype was seen a few times. V gene TRBV20-1 combines with J gene TRBJ2-2; 11 bases match TRBD1. Germline V lookup: CDR1 DFQATT, CDR2 SNEGSKA (reference sequence). V shed 5 bases and J 1 base; nucleotides not matched to a gene: 6. This CDR3 contains 16 residues. The CDR3 nucleotides are TGCAGTGCTTTTGGACAGGGGGCAAGGAACACCGGGGAGCTGTTTTTT. This codes for CSAFGQGARNTGELFF.

This clonotype showed up just a few times. This rearrangement joins TRBV7-9 to TRBJ1-6; the match to TRBD1 covers 7 bases. The CDR3 loop spans 14 amino acids. CDR1 is SEHNR, CDR2 FQNEAQ, per germline (reference sequence). Losses at the gene ends were 1 base for V and 9 bases for J; bases not matched to a gene: 3. This chain's CDR3 is CASSLGGQTSPLHF. CDR3 in DNA: TGTGCCAGCAGCTTAGGGGGACAGACTTCACCCCTCCACTTT.

V gene TRBV12-3 or TRBV12-4 combines with J gene TRBJ1-1, with unresolved D. V lost 3 bases, J lost 3 bases, and 14 bases lay in between. The CDR3 is 15 residues long. The CDR3 DNA is TGTGCCAGCAGTTTGAGGGTAGGAGGTTACACTGAAGCTTTCTTT. Translated: CASSLRVGGYTEAFF.

In this sample, this clonotype turned up a few times. This CDR3 reads CAWGGAVFAEAFF. In nucleotides, the CDR3 is TGTGCCTGGGGGGGCGCGGTGTTTGCTGAAGCTTTCTTT. The rearrangement links TRBV30 to TRBJ1-1; tentative D call: TRBD1 (6 bases). CDR3 length equals 13 residues. Germline values: CDR1 GTSNPN, CDR2 SVGIG (reference sequence). V was trimmed by 5 bases and J by 6 bases, leaving 16 bases between them.

The V gene is TRBV9, the J gene TRBJ2-1; 10 nucleotides align to TRBD2. Germline assignment: CDR1 SGDLS and CDR2 YYNGEE. The CDR3 loop spans 16 amino acids. The junction had 6 bases not matched to a gene; V was cut back by 3 bases and J by 3 bases. CDR3 residues: CASSEGTSDYYNEQFF. CDR3 DNA sequence: TGTGCCAGCAGCGAGGGGACTAGCGATTACTACAATGAGCAGTTCTTC.

This chain joins TRBV29-1 and TRBJ2-3; 8 bases are shared with TRBD1. The CDR3 is made up of 15 amino acids. Germline CDR1 reads SQVTM; CDR2 reads ANQGSEA. The trim removed 1 base at V and 1 base at J, leaving 4 bases unmatched. The CDR3 DNA reads TGCAGCGTTGAAGGGACAGGGAAGGGCACAGATACGCAGTATTTT. As protein: CSVEGTGKGTDTQYF.

This sequence joins TRBV5-1 and TRBJ2-6; D may be TRBD1 or TRBD2 (5 bases each). The CDR3 has 16 amino acids. Germline CDR1 reads SGHRS; CDR2 reads YFSETQ. Trimming shortened V by 4 bases and J by 0 bases, and 11 bases separated the two germline ends. CDR3 loop: CASSRDGNSGANVLTF. The CDR3 DNA is TGCGCCAGCAGCAGGGACGGAAACTCTGGGGCCAACGTCCTGACTTTC.

There are many counts of this clonotype. The CDR3 protein is CASSPQGASEAFF. CDR3 nucleotides: TGTGCCAGCAGTCCTCAGGGGGCCAGTGAAGCTTTCTTT. The chain recombines TRBV6-1 with TRBJ1-1; 8 positions match TRBD1. The CDR3 runs 13 residues. The J segment lost 7 bases and the V segment lost 5 bases, leaving 6 bases of the junction unmatched. Germline V lookup: CDR1 MNHNS, CDR2 SASEGT.

This chain joins TRBV19 and TRBJ1-3, with D unclear. This CDR3 region has 13 residues. The germline CDR1 and CDR2 sequences are LNHDA and SQIVND (reference sequence). The germline V and J ends were trimmed by 5 bases and 7 bases, with 12 bases remaining between them. In DNA form, the CDR3 reads TGTGCCAGTAGTGTCCGGGTAAAGAACACCATATATTTT. Translated: CASSVRVKNTIYF. The entire variable domain, with the rest obtained from reference TRBV19 and TRBJ1-3, is as follows: DGGITQSPKYLFRKEGQNVTLSCEQNLNHDAMYWYRQDPGQGLRLIYYSQIVNDFQKGDIAEGYSVSREKKESFPLTVTSAQKNPTAFYLCASSVRVKNTIYFGEGSWLTVV.

This clonotype has a count of ten or more. The chain has TRBV12-3 or TRBV12-4 and TRBJ2-1; TRBD1 might be the D (5 bases). This CDR3 has 11 residues. Trimming pared 2 bases from V and 9 bases from J, leaving 5 bases between. DNA for the CDR3: TGTGCCAGCAGTTTAAGGGGTGAGCAGTTCTTC. Amino acids: CASSLRGEQFF.

This clonotype was picked up many times. V usage is TRBV5-1 and J usage is TRBJ1-5, with a tentative D call TRBD1 (6 bases). Trimming removed 1 base from V and 3 bases from J, with 8 bases in between. This CDR3 is built from 14 residues. CDR1 and CDR2 from the germline V gene are SGHRS and YFSETQ. CDR3 residues: CASSLTGPNQPQHF. Written as DNA, the CDR3 is TGCGCCAGCAGCTTGACAGGGCCCAATCAGCCCCAGCATTTT.

The V call is TRBV12-3 or TRBV12-4, the J call TRBJ1-4; 9 bases match TRBD1. The V gene end was trimmed by 0 bases and the J gene end by 10 bases; junction bases not matched to a gene: 6. The CDR3 covers 15 residues. CDR3 coding DNA: TGTGCCAGCAGTTTAGCCGGGACAGGGAGCCGAAAACTGTTTTTT. Protein product: CASSLAGTGSRKLFF.

The V call is TRBV18, the J call TRBJ1-4, with D hard to call. The germline CDR1 and CDR2 sequences are KGHSH and LQKENI. The CDR3 covers 13 residues. With 6 bases removed from V and 4 bases from J, the gap between germline ends came to 9 bases. The CDR3 loop reads CASSRDYNEKLFF. As DNA, the CDR3 is TGTGCCAGCTCCCGGGATTATAATGAAAAACTGTTTTTT.

The chain has TRBV6-1 and TRBJ1-6; D uncertain. The CDR3 is 14 residues long. Trimming took 6 bases from V and 8 from J, leaving 14 bases between them. Germline-derived CDR1 and CDR2 are MNHNS and SASEGT. CDR3: CASRDGVAYSPLHF. In nucleotides, the CDR3 is TGTGCCAGCAGGGACGGGGTAGCCTATTCACCCCTCCACTTT.

This clonotype has ten or more counts. The chain combines TRBV5-1 with TRBJ1-2, with D possibly being TRBD1 (6 bases). The CDR3 runs 15 residues. V was cut by 0 bases and J by 8 bases, with 17 bases left in between. Germline V lookup: CDR1 SGHRS, CDR2 YFSETQ. CDR3 DNA: TGCGCCAGCAGCTTGGCCTCAGGGGCCCGCGGGGGCTACACCTTC. Amino acid sequence: CASSLASGARGGYTF. Variable domain in full (rest from reference TRBV5-1 and TRBJ1-2): KAGVTQTPRYLIKTRGQQVTLSCSPISGHRSVSWYQQTPGQGLQFLFEYFSETQRNKGNFPGRFSGRQFSNSRSEMNVSTLELGDSALYLCASSLASGARGGYTFGSGTRLTVV.

This clonotype has ten or more counts. The chain recombines TRBV19 with TRBJ1-2; TRBD1 agrees at 8 bases. Germline V CDR1 and CDR2: LNHDA, SQIVND (reference sequence). With 5 bases clipped from V and 2 bases from J, the junction kept 7 bases outside the gene matches. The CDR3 consists of 15 residues. CDR3: CASSPGQGSNYGYTF. The CDR3 bases are TGTGCCAGTAGTCCCGGACAGGGCTCGAACTATGGCTACACCTTC.

The V gene is TRBV28, the J gene TRBJ2-2, with no clear D. The germline V and J ends were trimmed by 5 bases and 3 bases, with 13 bases remaining between them. Germline V CDR1 and CDR2: MDHEN, SYDVKM. The CDR3 loop spans 15 amino acids. The CDR3 loop reads CASSVVHSYTGELFF. In nucleotides, the CDR3 is TGTGCCAGCAGTGTCGTTCACAGCTACACCGGGGAGCTGTTTTTT.

There are a few counts of this clonotype. The V call is TRBV11-2, the J call TRBJ2-7, with TRBD2 identical over 8 bases. Germline V gives CDR1 SGHAT, CDR2 FQNNGV. The CDR3 sequence is 15 residues long. Losses at the gene ends were 5 bases for V and 7 bases for J; bases not matched to a gene: 13. CDR3 protein: CASSIGPGTGGEQYF. The CDR3 DNA follows: TGTGCCAGCAGCATTGGACCTGGGACGGGGGGGGAGCAGTACTTC.